The 21 T cell receptor beta chains in this list originate from one sample, sequenced in a study of T cell repertoires in cytomegalovirus infection. Antigens of these TCRs are unknown. Each CDR3 protein is one row after TCRdb ran MiXCR on the reads. The sample shows some 590,000 distinct CDR3 sequences, roughly 43% of them seen only once. Sequencing was performed on cultured PBMCs, taken from culture after CMV antigen stimulation. These receptors came from a human donor in good health (CMV status not recorded). Some clones in this sample may be carry-over from other donors' samples.

The CDR3 region is CASSEQVTGELFF. The CDR3 bases are TGTGCCAGCAGTGAACAAGTCACCGGGGAGCTGTTTTTT. V usage is TRBV2 and J usage is TRBJ2-2; D is unclear. Germline V gives CDR1 SNHLY, CDR2 FYNNEI. Trimming cost V 2 bases and J 4 bases, with 5 bases left between them. This CDR3 is built from 13 residues.

The V call is TRBV12-5, the J call TRBJ1-5; maybe TRBD1 (5 bases). The CDR3 has 13 amino acids. Germline lookup yields CDR1 LGHNT and CDR2 FRNRAP. V lost 6 bases and J 4 bases, leaving 10 bases between the germline ends. The CDR3 bases are TGTGCTAGTGGCTGGGGGGTAAATCAGCCCCAGCATTTT. It specifies CASGWGVNQPQHF.

The CDR3, as DNA: TGCGCCAGCAGCTTGGATTCCGGGGGATTAAAGGTGTTTTTT. Residues: CASSLDSGGLKVFF. The V call is TRBV5-1, the J call TRBJ1-4; D is possibly TRBD1 (5 bases). CDR1 is SGHRS and CDR2 is YFSETQ in the germline V gene. The V end lost 0 bases, the J end lost 15 bases, and 18 bases lay between the germline ends. This CDR3 region has 14 residues. Based on the CDR3 plus reference TRBV5-1 and TRBJ1-4, the full variable domain is KAGVTQTPRYLIKTRGQQVTLSCSPISGHRSVSWYQQTPGQGLQFLFEYFSETQRNKGNFPGRFSGRQFSNSRSEMNVSTLELGDSALYLCASSLDSGGLKVFFGSGTQLSVL.

The chain employs TRBV10-3 and TRBJ2-5; TRBD1 might be the D (6 bases). Germline CDR1 is ENHRY and CDR2 is SYGVKD. The CDR3 loop spans 12 amino acids. Trimming shortened V by 11 bases and J by 1 base, and 11 bases separated the two germline ends. CDR3 in amino acids: CAVGQSQETQYF. The CDR3 bases are TGTGCCGTTGGACAGTCCCAAGAGACCCAGTACTTC.

The chain employs TRBV12-3 or TRBV12-4 and TRBJ2-4, with D possibly TRBD1 on 6 matching bases. V was clipped by 5 bases and J by 11 bases, with 19 bases between them. This CDR3 has 14 amino acids. CDR3 sequence: CASSPTGPHHFQYF. The CDR3 DNA reads as TGTGCCAGCAGTCCTACAGGGCCCCACCATTTTCAGTACTTC.

In nucleotides, the CDR3 is TGCGCCAGCAGCCAAGGCGAGGAGGATGAGCAGTTCTTC. Protein product: CASSQGEEDEQFF. V usage is TRBV4-1 and J usage is TRBJ2-1, with D maybe TRBD2 (5 bases). V lost 1 base and J 8 bases, leaving 9 bases between the germline ends. The germline CDR1 and CDR2 sequences are MGHRA and YSYEKL. The CDR3 runs to 13 residues.

The chain uses TRBV6-2 or TRBV6-3 and TRBJ2-1, with D perhaps TRBD1 (6 bases). Germline V CDR1 and CDR2: MNHEY, SVGEGT. This CDR3 comprises 14 residues. V gave up 6 bases and J gave up 8 bases, with 17 bases separating them. CDR3 protein: CASRGAGVWDEQFF. The DNA of the CDR3 is TGTGCCAGCAGGGGGGCCGGCGTCTGGGATGAGCAGTTCTTC.

This clonotype came up a few times. V usage is TRBV7-9 and J usage is TRBJ1-6, with D tentatively TRBD1 (5 bases). There are 15 residues in the CDR3. Germline loops: CDR1 SEHNR, CDR2 FQNEAQ (reference sequence). Trimming took off 5 bases at V and 8 bases at J, with 16 bases between the two ends. The CDR3 reads CASSPWQGRDSPLHF. The DNA for the CDR3 is TGTGCCAGCAGCCCCTGGCAGGGAAGGGATTCACCCCTCCACTTT. Based on the CDR3 plus reference TRBV7-9 and TRBJ1-6, the full variable domain is DTGVSQNPRHKITKRGQNVTFRCDPISEHNRLYWYRQTLGQGPEFLTYFQNEAQLEKSRLLSDRFSAERPKGSFSTLEIQRTEQGDSAMYLCASSPWQGRDSPLHFGNGTRLTVT.

The chain employs TRBV4-3 and TRBJ2-1, with D possibly matching TRBD2 (6 bases). The length of the CDR3 is 17 residues. V was cut by 0 bases and J by 4 bases, with 16 bases left in between. The germline gives CDR1 LGHNA, CDR2 YSLEER. CDR3 region: CASSQDGGTLGYNEQFF. As DNA, the CDR3 is TGCGCCAGCAGCCAAGATGGGGGGACCTTAGGATACAATGAGCAGTTCTTC.

This clonotype was detected a few times. The chain joins TRBV7-9 to TRBJ1-4; TRBD1 agrees at 9 bases. The CDR3 is made up of 17 amino acids. V lost 5 bases to trimming and J lost 8 bases; unmatched junction nucleotides: 15. Germline V gene lookup returns CDR1 SEHNR and CDR2 FQNEAQ (reference sequence). This chain's CDR3 is CASSNIHRDRVREKLFF. CDR3 sequence (DNA): TGTGCCAGCAGCAACATACATCGGGACAGGGTTCGCGAAAAACTGTTTTTT.

This chain links TRBV20-1 with TRBJ2-5; 7 bases map to TRBD2. This CDR3 has 14 residues. The germline gives CDR1 DFQATT, CDR2 SNEGSKA (reference sequence). J gave up 4 bases and V 3 bases, and 8 bases lay outside the gene matches. CDR3 sequence: CSARTRLAGETQYF. CDR3 coding DNA: TGCAGTGCTAGGACCAGACTAGCCGGAGAGACCCAGTACTTC.

The chain couples TRBV2 to TRBJ2-5, with D maybe TRBD1 (6 bases). Germline V CDR1 and CDR2: SNHLY, FYNNEI. This CDR3 is 14 amino acids long. The ends were cut back, 4 bases at V and 2 bases at J, with 11 bases in the middle. CDR3 DNA: TGTGCCAGCAGTGGGACAGCAACACAAGAGACCCAGTACTTC. Its protein is CASSGTATQETQYF.

This clonotype appeared many times. V and J are TRBV7-8 and TRBJ1-5, with 7 bases lining up with TRBD1. The CDR3 has 15 amino acids. Germline values: CDR1 SGHVS, CDR2 FQNEAQ. The trim removed 5 bases at V and 4 bases at J, leaving 8 bases unmatched. The CDR3 DNA follows: TGTGCCAGCAGCCCCTTACAGGGGCCTAATCAGCCCCAGCATTTT. Translating it yields CASSPLQGPNQPQHF.

The chain combines TRBV7-2 with TRBJ2-1, with 7 bases lining up with TRBD2. The CDR3 has 16 amino acids. V shed 5 bases and J 5 bases; nucleotides not matched to a gene: 12. Germline assignment: CDR1 SGHTA and CDR2 FQGNSA. This chain's CDR3 is CASSPSAGVADNEQFF. As DNA, the CDR3 is TGTGCCAGCAGCCCTAGCGCGGGAGTAGCGGACAATGAGCAGTTCTTC.

J is TRBJ2-2 and V is TRBV12-3 or TRBV12-4; D may be TRBD1 (5 bases). The CDR3 covers 15 residues. Trimming stripped 3 bases from V and 3 bases from J, with 11 bases between. The CDR3 bases are TGTGCCAGCAGTTTTAGGCAGGGCGACACCGGGGAGCTGTTTTTT. As protein: CASSFRQGDTGELFF.

The V and J genes are TRBV12-3 or TRBV12-4 and TRBJ1-5; D not certain. The CDR3 sequence is 13 residues long. V was trimmed by 6 bases and J by 6 bases, leaving 12 bases between them. CDR3 nucleotide sequence: TGTGCCAGCAGGCTCAATGAAGTTCAGCCCCAGCATTTT. Amino acid sequence: CASRLNEVQPQHF.

This clonotype was found once. In DNA, the CDR3 is TGTGCCAGCACTCTACGGCCGGACAAAGCTTTCTTT. Translation: CASTLRPDKAFF. V and J are TRBV12-3 or TRBV12-4 and TRBJ1-1; D is possibly TRBD1 (5 bases). Trimming cost V 7 bases and J 9 bases, with 15 bases left between them. The CDR3 contains 12 residues.

The V gene is TRBV4-2, the J gene TRBJ2-2; perhaps D is TRBD1 or TRBD2 (6 bases each). Germline lookup yields CDR1 LGHNA and CDR2 YNFKEQ. V lost 1 base and J 5 bases, leaving 8 bases between the germline ends. The CDR3 is 14 amino acids. CDR3 in DNA: TGTGCCAGCAGCCAAGTAGGGGGGACCGGGGAGCTGTTTTTT. Encoded protein: CASSQVGGTGELFF.

This chain links TRBV9 with TRBJ1-5; 8 nucleotides match TRBD1. Trimming took 0 bases from V and 6 from J; bases not matched to a gene: 5. The CDR3 contains 15 residues. Germline CDR1 is SGDLS and CDR2 is YYNGEE. The CDR3 is CASSVEDREAQPQHF. In DNA form, the CDR3 reads TGTGCCAGCAGCGTAGAGGACAGGGAAGCTCAGCCCCAGCATTTT.

CDR3 bases: TGTGCCAGCAGCGTTCGACAGTATTCTTCTGGCTACACCTTC. Translating it yields CASSVRQYSSGYTF. The chain recombines TRBV9 with TRBJ1-2; perhaps TRBD1 as D (5 bases). This CDR3 is 14 amino acids long. Per germline, CDR1 SGDLS and CDR2 YYNGEE. The ends were cut back, 2 bases at V and 7 bases at J, with 15 bases in the middle.

This clonotype came up once. The chain is built from TRBV11-2 and TRBJ1-6; tentative D call: TRBD1 (6 bases). CDR1 is SGHAT, CDR2 FQNNGV, per germline. Trimming took off 5 bases at V and 10 bases at J, with 12 bases between the two ends. The CDR3 has 13 amino acids. The CDR3 spells CASSPRTESPLHF. In nucleotides, the CDR3 is TGTGCCAGCAGCCCTCGGACAGAGTCACCCCTCCACTTT.